Each of the 7 T cell receptor beta chains below was sequenced from the same sample in a study of T-cell memory formation after mild COVID-19. TCRdb re-called the 5' RACE reads through MiXCR, storing one row per CDR3 protein. The sample yields 250,000 to 350,000 distinct CDR3 sequences, roughly an eighth seen once. Sequenced input: PBMCs or a T cell subset sorted from them (not recorded which). Receptors were obtained from a man between 18 and 35 years old who had mild COVID-19 (a few samples of this study predate the infection). Cell type and time point are not known.

The chain recombines TRBV6-6 with TRBJ1-1; D unclear. The CDR3 extends over 12 amino acids. Trimming took 2 bases from V and 8 from J, leaving 9 bases between them. CDR1 and CDR2 from the germline V gene are MNHNY and SVGAGI (reference sequence). The CDR3 sequence: CASSYVGEEAFF. CDR3 DNA sequence: TGTGCCAGCAGTTACGTCGGAGAAGAAGCTTTCTTT.

This clonotype has a count of ten or more. This sequence joins TRBV7-2 and TRBJ2-1; D is possibly TRBD1 or TRBD2 (5 bases each). The CDR3 has 16 amino acids. CDR1 and CDR2 from the germline V gene are SGHTA and FQGNSA. V was clipped by 5 bases and J by 5 bases, with 19 bases between them. In nucleotides, the CDR3 is TGTGCCAGCAGCACTAGTGTGGGGCTGCTGAACAATGAGCAGTTCTTC. The encoded protein is CASSTSVGLLNNEQFF. Variable domain in full (rest from reference TRBV7-2 and TRBJ2-1): GAGVSQSPSNKVTEKGKDVELRCDPISGHTALYWYRQSLGQGLEFLIYFQGNSAPDKSGLPSDRFSAERTGGSVSTLTIQRTQQEDSAVYLCASSTSVGLLNNEQFFGPGTRLTVL.

This chain links TRBV9 with TRBJ2-3; the D gene is possibly TRBD1 (6 bases). The germline V gene has CDR1 SGDLS and CDR2 YYNGEE. The CDR3 sequence is 17 residues long. Trimming removed 3 bases from V and 4 bases from J, with 21 bases in between. The CDR3 DNA reads TGTGCCAGCAGCGCAGACTCCGGACAGCTATTGCCAGATACGCAGTATTTT. Translation gives CASSADSGQLLPDTQYF.

In its sample, this clonotype was seen a few times. V usage is TRBV5-6 and J usage is TRBJ2-7; perhaps TRBD2 as D (6 bases). Germline V gives CDR1 SGHDT, CDR2 YYEEEE. Trimming shortened V by 0 bases and J by 0 bases, and 7 bases separated the two germline ends. The CDR3 is 14 residues long. This CDR3 reads CASSLVGSSYEQYV. The CDR3 nucleotides are TGTGCCAGCAGCTTGGTCGGGAGCTCCTACGAGCAGTACGTC.

V is TRBV6-6 and J is TRBJ1-3; D might be TRBD1 (6 bases). The CDR3 is 13 residues long. Germline loops: CDR1 MNHNY, CDR2 SVGAGI (reference sequence). V lost 5 bases, J lost 7 bases, and 12 bases lay in between. CDR3 protein: CASSQNTGNTIYF. The DNA for the CDR3 is TGTGCCAGCAGTCAAAATACAGGGAACACCATATATTTT.

In this sample, this clonotype turned up a few times. The chain carries TRBV7-3 and TRBJ2-4; 7 bases map to TRBD1. The CDR3 runs 17 residues. V gave up 6 bases and J gave up 0 bases; unmatched junction bases: 11. Germline values: CDR1 SGHTA, CDR2 FQGTGA. The CDR3 is CASRPGQSPLAKNIQYF. DNA of the CDR3: TGTGCCAGCAGACCGGGACAGTCCCCACTAGCCAAAAACATTCAGTACTTC.

In this sample, this clonotype turned up a few times. J is TRBJ2-3 and V is TRBV7-3; D is undetermined. CDR1 and CDR2 from the germline V gene are SGHTA and FQGTGA. There are 13 residues in the CDR3. The germline V and J ends were trimmed by 1 base and 4 bases, with 6 bases remaining between them. The CDR3 bases are TGTGCCAGCAGCTTAAATGGGGCAGATACGCAGTATTTT. It translates to CASSLNGADTQYF.